These T cell receptor beta chains were read from a single sample in a study of CD8+ T cells in alopecia areata. Only in-frame clones appear in the TCRdb table, and some are missing; sequencing was by immunoSEQ multiplex PCR. Of more than 100,000 clones in the sample, about 57% were seen once. Here the sequenced sample was CD4+ T cells sorted from blood, taken at week 0. The receptors stem from a human donor with alopecia areata. CDR3s include the opening cysteine and the closing phenylalanine or tryptophan. Fields, in order: V gene, D gene, clone size, J gene, CDR3 DNA, CDR3 protein. A D gene is named only where the DNA matches it firmly. A row's size may be missing; if present it is once, few, many or a size class.

TRBV29-1	TRBD2	-	TRBJ2-7	TGCAGCGTTGAAGACGGGGGGAACGAGCAGTACTTC	CSVEDGGNEQYF
TRBV27	TRBD2	-	TRBJ2-1	TGTGCCAGTGCAGAGATTAGCGGGGGGGCCGCGTATGAGCAGTTCTTC	CASAEISGGAAYEQFF
TRBV19	TRBD1	once	TRBJ1-2	TGTGCCAGTAGTCCAGAGGACAGGGGTCACTATGGCTACACCTTC	CASSPEDRGHYGYTF
TRBV4-3	-	-	TRBJ2-3	TGCGCCAGCAGCCAAGATGGGGTAGGTTGGACAGATACGCAGTATTTT	CASSQDGVGWTDTQYF
TRBV5-5	-	few	TRBJ2-2	TGTGCCAGCAGCTTGGAAGTCTCCGGGGAGCTGTTTTTT	CASSLEVSGELFF
TRBV9	TRBD1	-	TRBJ2-7	TGTGCCAGCAGCGTAGGTCCGAGGGGGCCCTACGAGCAGTACTTC	CASSVGPRGPYEQYF
TRBV7-2	TRBD2	-	TRBJ2-1	TGTGCCAGCAGCTCGACGGGACTAGCGGACAATGAGCAGTTCTTC	CASSSTGLADNEQFF
TRBV7-9	-	-	TRBJ2-5	TGTGCCAGCAGCTTCGAGGGCAAGCAAGAGACCCAGTACTTC	CASSFEGKQETQYF
TRBV5-1	TRBD1	-	TRBJ2-1	TGCGCCAGCAGCCCCGGGACAGGGTGGAATGAGCAGTTCTTC	CASSPGTGWNEQFF
TRBV19	-	few	TRBJ1-2	TGTGCCAGTAGGACAACCGGGACAAACTATGGCTACACCTTC	CASRTTGTNYGYTF
TRBV11-2	-	-	TRBJ2-1	TGTGCCAGCAGCTCTGCCCGATCCGATCCCAGCTCCTACAATGAGCAGTTCTTC	CASSSARSDPSSYNEQFF
TRBV7-3	-	-	TRBJ2-5	TGTGCCAGCAGGGGGCCCGTAATGGGGCTCGGGGAGACCCAGTACTTC	CASRGPVMGLGETQYF
TRBV6-6	TRBD1	-	TRBJ2-7	TGTGCCAGCAGTTATCCGGGACAGGGGATGAACGAGCAGTACTTC	CASSYPGQGMNEQYF
TRBV7-9	-	-	TRBJ2-7	TGTGCCAGCAGCTCCGCTGTGCAGTACTTC	CASSSAVQYF
TRBV29-1	-	-	TRBJ1-4	TGCAGCGTTGCCGGAGCAACTAATGAAAAACTGTTTTTT	CSVAGATNEKLFF
TRBV2	-	-	TRBJ2-5	TGTGCCAGCAGGCGGCAAGAGACCCAGTACTTC	CASRRQETQYF
TRBV4-2	TRBD2	-	TRBJ2-3	TGTGCCAGCAGCCAAGAGGCGGGAGCAGATACGCAGTATTTT	CASSQEAGADTQYF
TRBV9	-	-	TRBJ2-2	TGTGCCAGCAGCGTGGGTCCGTCGACCGGGGAGCTGTTTTTT	CASSVGPSTGELFF
TRBV5-1	TRBD2	few	TRBJ2-5	TGCGCCAGCAGCTTTTCGGTCTCGCGGGGGGAAGAGACCCAGTACTTC	CASSFSVSRGEETQYF
TRBV10-3	TRBD1	-	TRBJ1-4	TGTGCCATCAGTGAGTCCGGGACAGGGTTGACAACTAATGAAAAACTGTTTTTT	CAISESGTGLTTNEKLFF
TRBV25-1	-	-	TRBJ1-2	TGTGCCAGCATGGCAGAATATGGCTACACCTTC	CASMAEYGYTF
TRBV19	TRBD2	-	TRBJ2-1	TGTGCCAGTAGTATATCGGGACTAGCGGGAGGGCACGATGAGCAGTTCTTC	CASSISGLAGGHDEQFF
TRBV5-1	TRBD1	few	TRBJ2-5	TGCGCCAGCAGCTACGCCGGGACAGGCAAAGAGACCCAGTACTTC	CASSYAGTGKETQYF
TRBV6-5	-	-	TRBJ2-7	TGTGCCAGCAGTCCGACCCTAAATTCCTACGAGCAGTACTTC	CASSPTLNSYEQYF
TRBV7-2	-	-	TRBJ2-1	TGTGCCAGCAGCTTAATCGGCTACTCCTACAATGAGCAGTTCTTC	CASSLIGYSYNEQFF
TRBV7-7	-	-	TRBJ2-5	TGTGCCAGCAGCGCATCGGGGACATTTCAAGAGACCCAGTACTTC	CASSASGTFQETQYF
TRBV7-8	TRBD1	once	TRBJ1-2	TGTGCCAGCAGCTTGGACAGGGCAGGAACTAACTATGGCTACACCTTC	CASSLDRAGTNYGYTF
TRBV27	-	-	TRBJ1-6	TGTGCCAGCAGTTTATCGGGAAATTCACCCCTCCACTTT	CASSLSGNSPLHF
TRBV5-1	-	few	TRBJ1-1	TGCGCCAGCAGCTCGCCGGGAGGAACTTCTAACACTGAAGCTTTCTTT	CASSSPGGTSNTEAFF
TRBV5-1	-	few	TRBJ2-5	TGCGCCAGCAGCCGGGCCCACGGTAATCAAGAGACCCAGTACTTC	CASSRAHGNQETQYF
TRBV5-1	-	-	TRBJ1-4	TGCGCCAGCAGCTTGGACACAGCCCCTGAAAAACTGTTTTTT	CASSLDTAPEKLFF
TRBV5-1	-	-	TRBJ2-5	TGCGCCAGCAGGGCCGGGACCCAGGAGACCCAGTACTTC	CASRAGTQETQYF
TRBV7-8	-	-	TRBJ2-1	TGTGCCAGCAGCTTAGTAAGTAGTCGGCAGTTCTTC	CASSLVSSRQFF
TRBV10-3	-	-	TRBJ2-1	TGTGCCATAGGACCGACCTACAATGAGCAGTTCTTC	CAIGPTYNEQFF
TRBV20-1	-	-	TRBJ1-2	TGCAGTGCTAACCATAACTATGGCTACACCTTC	CSANHNYGYTF
TRBV5-1	-	-	TRBJ2-7	TGCGCCAGCAGCATCGGGACTGCGTCCGGCGAGCAGTACTTC	CASSIGTASGEQYF
TRBV5-1	TRBD1	few	TRBJ2-1	TGCGCCAGCGGCGGAATACCTGGACAGGACTCCTACAATGAGCAGTTCTTC	CASGGIPGQDSYNEQFF
TRBV28	-	few	TRBJ1-1	TGTGCCAGTATTGGGCGCTGGAACACTGAAGCTTTCTTT	CASIGRWNTEAFF
TRBV7-9	-	-	TRBJ2-1	TGTGCCAGCAGCTTAGAGGCAGGTTCGAGCTCCTACAATGAGCAGTTCTTC	CASSLEAGSSSYNEQFF
TRBV10-3	-	few	TRBJ1-6	TGTGCCATCAGGAACCCGGACAGTGATTCTTCACCCCTCCACTTT	CAIRNPDSDSSPLHF
TRBV5-1	TRBD2	once	TRBJ2-6	TGCGCCAGCAGCTCAATAGCGGGGGGTCCCTCTGGGGCCAACGTCCTGACTTTC	CASSSIAGGPSGANVLTF
TRBV6-1	TRBD1	-	TRBJ1-1	TGTGCCAGCAGAGGGGGCGCGTTAGCTTTCTTT	CASRGGALAFF
TRBV25-1	TRBD2	-	TRBJ2-1	TGTGCCAGCAGTTGGAGGAGCGGGAGCCATGAGCAGTTCTTC	CASSWRSGSHEQFF
TRBV5-1	-	once	TRBJ2-3	TGCGCCAGCAGCTTGGACGGACCGAGAAAAGATACGCAGTATTTT	CASSLDGPRKDTQYF
TRBV5-1	TRBD2	-	TRBJ2-3	TGCGCCAGCACCCCCGGGCTAGCGGGGGTAAGCACAGATACGCAGTATTTT	CASTPGLAGVSTDTQYF
TRBV2	TRBD2	-	TRBJ2-4	TGTGCCAGCAGTGAGGGGGGGGACAAAAACATTCAGTACTTC	CASSEGGDKNIQYF
TRBV15	-	-	TRBJ1-2	TGTGCCACCAGCGGAGGGACTAACTATGGCTACACCTTC	CATSGGTNYGYTF
TRBV5-6	-	-	TRBJ1-2	TGTGCCAGCAGCAGAGACAGGAATGGCTACACCTTC	CASSRDRNGYTF
TRBV5-4	-	-	TRBJ1-2	TGTGCCAGCAGCTTGGCAGGGGACTATGGCTACACCTTC	CASSLAGDYGYTF
TRBV5-1	-	-	TRBJ2-7	TGCGCCAGCGCCAAGGGGGACCCCTACGAGCAGTACTTC	CASAKGDPYEQYF
TRBV2	-	-	TRBJ2-2	TGTGCCAGCAGCGAACAGGGAAGGGGCACCGGGGAGCTGTTTTTT	CASSEQGRGTGELFF
TRBV29-1	-	few	TRBJ1-1	TGCAGCGTGCAGGGCCAGAACACTGAAGCTTTCTTT	CSVQGQNTEAFF
TRBV19	TRBD1	-	TRBJ2-2	TGTGCCAGTACCGGGACAGCTAACACCGGGGAGCTGTTTTTT	CASTGTANTGELFF
TRBV9	-	-	TRBJ2-1	TGTGCCAGCAGCGCCGGGACTTACACCCACAATGAGCAGTTCTTC	CASSAGTYTHNEQFF
TRBV7-9	TRBD1	-	TRBJ2-3	TGTGCCAGCAGCTCCGGGACAGGGGCAGATACGCAGTATTTT	CASSSGTGADTQYF
TRBV5-1	-	-	TRBJ2-5	TGCGCCAGCAGCTTGGTTTCGGCCGACCGTGGGACCCAGTACTTC	CASSLVSADRGTQYF
TRBV23-1	-	few	TRBJ1-2	TGCGCCAGCAGTCAATCTGACTATGGCTACACCTTC	CASSQSDYGYTF
TRBV2	TRBD2	-	TRBJ2-1	TGTGCCAGCAGTGAAAGTTCTAGCGGGGGCGAGCAGTTCTTC	CASSESSSGGEQFF
TRBV7-3	TRBD2	few	TRBJ2-5	TGTGCCAGCAGCTTAAGTACTAGCGGGGCACGGTACTTC	CASSLSTSGARYF